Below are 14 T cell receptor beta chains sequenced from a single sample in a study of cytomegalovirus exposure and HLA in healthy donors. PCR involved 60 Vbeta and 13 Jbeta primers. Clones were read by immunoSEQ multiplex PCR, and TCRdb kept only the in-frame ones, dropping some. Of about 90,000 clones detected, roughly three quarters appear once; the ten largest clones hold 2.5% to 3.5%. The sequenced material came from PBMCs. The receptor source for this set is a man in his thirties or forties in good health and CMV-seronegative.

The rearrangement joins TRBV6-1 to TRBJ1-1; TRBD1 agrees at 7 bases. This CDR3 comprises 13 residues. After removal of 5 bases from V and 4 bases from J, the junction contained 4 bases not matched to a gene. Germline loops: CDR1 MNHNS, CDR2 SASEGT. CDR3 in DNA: TGTGCCAGCAGTTATCAGGGGGGCACTGAAGCTTTCTTT. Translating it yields CASSYQGGTEAFF.

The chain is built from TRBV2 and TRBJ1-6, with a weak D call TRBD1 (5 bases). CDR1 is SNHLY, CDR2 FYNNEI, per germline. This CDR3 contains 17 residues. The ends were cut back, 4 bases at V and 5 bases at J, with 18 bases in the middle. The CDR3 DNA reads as TGTGCCAGCAGTGGATTTTCAGGGCGATTGAATAATTCACCCCTCCACTTT. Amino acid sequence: CASSGFSGRLNNSPLHF.

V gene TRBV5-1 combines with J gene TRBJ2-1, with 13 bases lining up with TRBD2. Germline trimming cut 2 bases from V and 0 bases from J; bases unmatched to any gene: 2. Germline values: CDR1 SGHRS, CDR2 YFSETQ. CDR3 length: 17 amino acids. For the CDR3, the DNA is TGCGCCAGCAGCTTTACTAGCGGGGGGGCCTCCTACAATGAGCAGTTCTTC. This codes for CASSFTSGGASYNEQFF.

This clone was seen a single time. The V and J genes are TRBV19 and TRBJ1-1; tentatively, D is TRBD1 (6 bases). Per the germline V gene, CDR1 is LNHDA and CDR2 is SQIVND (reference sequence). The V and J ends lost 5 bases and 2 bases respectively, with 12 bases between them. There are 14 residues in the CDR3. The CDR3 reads CASSDWTANTEAFF. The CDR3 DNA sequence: TGTGCCAGTAGTGATTGGACAGCTAACACTGAAGCTTTCTTT. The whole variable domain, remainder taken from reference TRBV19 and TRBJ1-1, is DGGITQSPKYLFRKEGQNVTLSCEQNLNHDAMYWYRQDPGQGLRLIYYSQIVNDFQKGDIAEGYSVSREKKESFPLTVTSAQKNPTAFYLCASSDWTANTEAFFGQGTRLTVV.

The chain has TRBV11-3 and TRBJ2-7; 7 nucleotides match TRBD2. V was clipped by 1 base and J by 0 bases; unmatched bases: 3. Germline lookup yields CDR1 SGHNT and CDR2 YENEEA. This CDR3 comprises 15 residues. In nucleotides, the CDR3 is TGTGCCAGCAGCTTAGCGGGGGGACCCTCCTACGAGCAGTACTTC. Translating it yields CASSLAGGPSYEQYF.

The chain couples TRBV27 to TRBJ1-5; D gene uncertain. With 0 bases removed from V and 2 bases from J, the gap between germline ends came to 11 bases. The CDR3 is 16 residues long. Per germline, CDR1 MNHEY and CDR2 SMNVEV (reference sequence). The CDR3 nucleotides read TGTGCCAGCAGTTTATCGCGGTCTTCTGGCAATCAGCCCCAGCATTTT. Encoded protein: CASSLSRSSGNQPQHF.

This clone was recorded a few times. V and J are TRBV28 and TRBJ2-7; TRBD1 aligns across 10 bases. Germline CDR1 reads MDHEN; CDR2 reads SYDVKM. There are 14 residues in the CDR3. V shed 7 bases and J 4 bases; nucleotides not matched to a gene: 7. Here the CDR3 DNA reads TGTGCCAGCAAGGGGACAGGGGAGATTTACGAGCAGTACTTC. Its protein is CASKGTGEIYEQYF. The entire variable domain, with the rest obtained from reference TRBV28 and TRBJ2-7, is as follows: DVKVTQSSRYLVKRTGEKVFLECVQDMDHENMFWYRQDPGLGLRLIYFSYDVKMKEKGDIPEGYSVSREKKERFSLILESASTNQTSMYLCASKGTGEIYEQYFGPGTRLTVT.

For the CDR3, the DNA is TGTGCCAGCTCATCACAGGAGATTGGCAATCAGCCCCAGCATTTT. Protein sequence: CASSSQEIGNQPQHF. The rearrangement uses TRBV18 and TRBJ1-5; D is possibly TRBD1 (5 bases). Germline V gene sequence: CDR1 KGHSH, CDR2 LQKENI. The V end lost 5 bases, the J end lost 2 bases, and 13 bases lay between the germline ends. The CDR3 covers 15 residues.

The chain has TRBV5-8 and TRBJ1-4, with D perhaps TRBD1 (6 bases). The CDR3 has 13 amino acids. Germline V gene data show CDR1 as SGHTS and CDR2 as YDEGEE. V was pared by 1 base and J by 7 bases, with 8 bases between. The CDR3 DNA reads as TGTGCCAGCAGCTTGTGGACAGCTGAAAAACTGTTTTTT. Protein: CASSLWTAEKLFF.

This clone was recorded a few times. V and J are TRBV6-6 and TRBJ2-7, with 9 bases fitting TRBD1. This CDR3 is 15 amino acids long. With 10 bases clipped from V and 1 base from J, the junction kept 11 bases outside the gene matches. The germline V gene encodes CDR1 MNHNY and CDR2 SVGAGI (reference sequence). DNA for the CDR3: TGTGCCACGTTCGACCGGGACAGGGTATCCTACGAGCAGTACTTC. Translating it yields CATFDRDRVSYEQYF.

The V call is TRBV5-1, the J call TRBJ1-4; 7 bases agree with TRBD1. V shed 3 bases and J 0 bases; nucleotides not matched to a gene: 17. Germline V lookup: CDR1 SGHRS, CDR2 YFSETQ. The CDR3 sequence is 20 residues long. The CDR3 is CASSSRIGTASFATNEKLFF. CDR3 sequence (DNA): TGCGCCAGCAGCTCCAGAATAGGGACAGCAAGCTTTGCAACTAATGAAAAACTGTTTTTT.

CDR3 amino acids: CASSSRGRGGYEQYF. Here the CDR3 DNA reads TGTGCCAGCAGTTCCCGAGGGAGGGGAGGCTACGAGCAGTACTTC. J is TRBJ2-7 and V is TRBV28; TRBD2 aligns across 7 bases. Germline V CDR1 and CDR2: MDHEN, SYDVKM. V trimming: 4 bases; J trimming: 3 bases; junction bases outside the gene matches: 9. The CDR3 loop spans 15 amino acids.

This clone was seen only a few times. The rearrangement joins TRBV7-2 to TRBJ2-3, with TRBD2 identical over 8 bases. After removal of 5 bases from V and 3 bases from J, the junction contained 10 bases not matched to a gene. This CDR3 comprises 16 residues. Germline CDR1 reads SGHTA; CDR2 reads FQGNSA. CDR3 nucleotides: TGTGCCAGCAGCCCCGGACTAGCTTTATGGACAGATACGCAGTATTTT. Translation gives CASSPGLALWTDTQYF.

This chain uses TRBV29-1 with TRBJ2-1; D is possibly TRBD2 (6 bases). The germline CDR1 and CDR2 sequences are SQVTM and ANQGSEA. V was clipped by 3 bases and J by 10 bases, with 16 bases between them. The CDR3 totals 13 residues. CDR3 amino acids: CSVDGGFIGEQFF. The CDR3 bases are TGCAGCGTTGACGGGGGTTTTATAGGGGAGCAGTTCTTC.